Listed here are 5 T cell receptor beta chains from one sample, sequenced in a study of blood T cell repertoires in COVID-19 (TCRdb year 2020). The protocol used for the library was the immunoSEQ multiplex PCR assay. In its TCRdb copy, this immuneACCESS table keeps in-frame sequences only and misses some clones. Where compared with another copy, unresolved V genes explain less than half of these, and the others have no known cause. The sample records about 170,000 clones, 70% to 90% of which are singletons. The ten most abundant clones make up under 7.5% of the sample. Material for sequencing was peripheral blood. These receptor sequences come from a man older than 75 with COVID-19, enrolled during active disease.

The chain couples TRBV19 to TRBJ2-7; no clear D gene. This CDR3 comprises 13 residues. With 4 bases removed from V and 0 bases from J, the gap between germline ends came to 7 bases. Germline CDR1 is LNHDA and CDR2 is SQIVND (reference sequence). The CDR3 protein is CASSKEHSYEQYF. CDR3 nucleotide sequence: TGTGCCAGTAGTAAAGAACACTCCTACGAGCAGTACTTC.

The chain employs TRBV5-6 and TRBJ1-1; D unclear. Per germline, CDR1 SGHDT and CDR2 YYEEEE. Trimming shortened V by 4 bases and J by 3 bases, and 7 bases separated the two germline ends. CDR3 length: 12 residues. The CDR3 DNA follows: TGTGCCAGCAGCCGACGGGACACTGAAGCTTTCTTT. This translates into CASSRRDTEAFF.

The chain employs TRBV9 and TRBJ1-1; the match to TRBD1 covers 8 bases. Losses at the gene ends were 3 bases for V and 2 bases for J; bases not matched to a gene: 6. Germline loops: CDR1 SGDLS, CDR2 YYNGEE. The CDR3 loop spans 15 amino acids. The CDR3 bases are TGTGCCAGCAGCGGGACAGGGTATAAAAACACTGAAGCTTTCTTT. Its protein product is CASSGTGYKNTEAFF.

The rearrangement joins TRBV5-5 to TRBJ2-5; D gene unclear. Between the trimmed V and J ends, which lost 3 bases and 1 base, there was a span of 10 bases. This CDR3 contains 14 residues. Germline-derived CDR1 and CDR2 are SGHKS and YYEKEE (reference sequence). The CDR3 loop is CASSSLTIQETQYF. The CDR3 DNA follows: TGTGCCAGCAGCTCCCTGACAATCCAAGAGACCCAGTACTTC.

This clone was counted a single time. This chain uses TRBV28 with TRBJ1-3; 9 positions agree with TRBD1. With V trimmed by 6 bases and J by 3 bases, 3 bases remained unmatched. Germline-derived CDR1 and CDR2 are MDHEN and SYDVKM. The CDR3 is 14 amino acids. The CDR3 protein is CASRGTGSGNTIYF. CDR3 DNA: TGTGCCAGCAGGGGGACAGGGAGTGGAAACACCATATATTTT. Full variable domain (remainder filled in from reference TRBV28 and TRBJ1-3): DVKVTQSSRYLVKRTGEKVFLECVQDMDHENMFWYRQDPGLGLRLIYFSYDVKMKEKGDIPEGYSVSREKKERFSLILESASTNQTSMYLCASRGTGSGNTIYFGEGSWLTVV.